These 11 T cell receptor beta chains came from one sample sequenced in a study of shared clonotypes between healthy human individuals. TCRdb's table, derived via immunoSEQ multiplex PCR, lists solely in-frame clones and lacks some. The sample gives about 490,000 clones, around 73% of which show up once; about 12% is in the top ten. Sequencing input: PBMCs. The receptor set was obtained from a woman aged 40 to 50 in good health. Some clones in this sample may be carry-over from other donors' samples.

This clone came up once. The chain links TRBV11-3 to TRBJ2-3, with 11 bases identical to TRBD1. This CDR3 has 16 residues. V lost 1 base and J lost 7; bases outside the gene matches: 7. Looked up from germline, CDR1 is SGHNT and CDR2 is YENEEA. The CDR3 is CASSLGGGQGGHTQYF. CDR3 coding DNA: TGTGCCAGCAGCTTAGGAGGGGGACAGGGGGGCCATACGCAGTATTTT.

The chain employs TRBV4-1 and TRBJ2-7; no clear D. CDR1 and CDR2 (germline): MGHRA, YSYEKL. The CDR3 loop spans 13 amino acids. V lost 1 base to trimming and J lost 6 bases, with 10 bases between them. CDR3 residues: CASSQGRVGEQYF. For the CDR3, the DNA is TGCGCCAGCAGCCAAGGACGGGTTGGCGAGCAGTACTTC.

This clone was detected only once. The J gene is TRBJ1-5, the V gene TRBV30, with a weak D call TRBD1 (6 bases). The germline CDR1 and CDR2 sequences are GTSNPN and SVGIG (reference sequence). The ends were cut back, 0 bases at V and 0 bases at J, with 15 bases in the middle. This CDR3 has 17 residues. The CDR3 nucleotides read TGTGCCTGGAGTGTGGGCAGGGGAGGGTATAGCAATCAGCCCCAGCATTTT. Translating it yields CAWSVGRGGYSNQPQHF.

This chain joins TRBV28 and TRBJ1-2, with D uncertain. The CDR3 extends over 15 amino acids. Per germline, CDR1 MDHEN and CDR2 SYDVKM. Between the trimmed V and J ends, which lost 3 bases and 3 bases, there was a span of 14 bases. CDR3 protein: CASSFQAGLYYGYTF. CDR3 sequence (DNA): TGTGCCAGCAGTTTTCAGGCAGGTCTCTACTATGGCTACACCTTC.

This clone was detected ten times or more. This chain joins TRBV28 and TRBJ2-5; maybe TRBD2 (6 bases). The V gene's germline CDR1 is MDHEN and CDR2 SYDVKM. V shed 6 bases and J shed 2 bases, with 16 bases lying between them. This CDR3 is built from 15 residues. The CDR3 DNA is TGTGCCAGCAGGATCCCCGGGAGTAGACAAGAGACCCAGTACTTC. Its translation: CASRIPGSRQETQYF.

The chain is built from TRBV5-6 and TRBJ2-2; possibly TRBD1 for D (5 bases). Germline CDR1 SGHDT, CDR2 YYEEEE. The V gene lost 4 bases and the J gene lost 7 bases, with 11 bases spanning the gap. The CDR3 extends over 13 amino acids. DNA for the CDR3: TGTGCCAGCAGCCGATGGGGCGGCGGGGAGCTGTTTTTT. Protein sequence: CASSRWGGGELFF. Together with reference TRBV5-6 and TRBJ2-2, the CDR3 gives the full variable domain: DAGVTQSPTHLIKTRGQQVTLRCSPKSGHDTVSWYQQALGQGPQFIFQYYEEEERQRGNFPDRFSGHQFPNYSSELNVNALLLGDSALYLCASSRWGGGELFFGEGSRLTVL.

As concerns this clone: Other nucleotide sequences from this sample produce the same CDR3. CDR3 region: CASSPELGGTQYF. The CDR3 DNA is TGCGCCAGCAGCCCAGAACTAGGGGGGACCCAGTACTTC. This chain uses TRBV5-1 with TRBJ2-5, with TRBD1 as a possible D gene (6 bases). The CDR3 extends over 13 amino acids. CDR1 is SGHRS, CDR2 YFSETQ, per germline. V was trimmed by 4 bases and J by 7 bases, leaving 14 bases between them.

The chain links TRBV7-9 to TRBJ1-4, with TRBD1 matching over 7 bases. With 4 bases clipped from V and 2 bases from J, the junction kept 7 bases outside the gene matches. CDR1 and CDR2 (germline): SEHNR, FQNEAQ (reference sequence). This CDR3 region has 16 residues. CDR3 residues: CASSWYRGATNEKLFF. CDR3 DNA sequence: TGTGCCAGCAGCTGGTACAGGGGAGCGACTAATGAAAAACTGTTTTTT. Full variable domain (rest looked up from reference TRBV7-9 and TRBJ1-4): DTGVSQNPRHKITKRGQNVTFRCDPISEHNRLYWYRQTLGQGPEFLTYFQNEAQLEKSRLLSDRFSAERPKGSFSTLEIQRTEQGDSAMYLCASSWYRGATNEKLFFGSGTQLSVL.

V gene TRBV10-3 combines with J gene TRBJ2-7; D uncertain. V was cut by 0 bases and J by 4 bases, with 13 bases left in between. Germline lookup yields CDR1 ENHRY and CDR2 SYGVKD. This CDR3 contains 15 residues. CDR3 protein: CAISESPGRGYEQYF. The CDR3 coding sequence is TGTGCCATCAGTGAGTCCCCCGGTCGTGGTTACGAGCAGTACTTC.

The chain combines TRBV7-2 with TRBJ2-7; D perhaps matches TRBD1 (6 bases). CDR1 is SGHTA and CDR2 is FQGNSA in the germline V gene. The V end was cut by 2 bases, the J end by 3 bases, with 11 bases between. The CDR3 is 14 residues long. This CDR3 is CASSLQWTDYEQYF. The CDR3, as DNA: TGTGCCAGCAGCTTACAGTGGACAGACTACGAGCAGTACTTC.

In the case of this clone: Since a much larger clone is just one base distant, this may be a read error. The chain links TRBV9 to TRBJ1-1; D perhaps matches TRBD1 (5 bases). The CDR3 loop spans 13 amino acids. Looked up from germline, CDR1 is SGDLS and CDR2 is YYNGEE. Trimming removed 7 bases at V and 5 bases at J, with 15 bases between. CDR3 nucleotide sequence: TGTGCCAGCGGCGCGGGGACTGGAACTGAAGCTTTCTTT. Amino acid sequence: CASGAGTGTEAFF.